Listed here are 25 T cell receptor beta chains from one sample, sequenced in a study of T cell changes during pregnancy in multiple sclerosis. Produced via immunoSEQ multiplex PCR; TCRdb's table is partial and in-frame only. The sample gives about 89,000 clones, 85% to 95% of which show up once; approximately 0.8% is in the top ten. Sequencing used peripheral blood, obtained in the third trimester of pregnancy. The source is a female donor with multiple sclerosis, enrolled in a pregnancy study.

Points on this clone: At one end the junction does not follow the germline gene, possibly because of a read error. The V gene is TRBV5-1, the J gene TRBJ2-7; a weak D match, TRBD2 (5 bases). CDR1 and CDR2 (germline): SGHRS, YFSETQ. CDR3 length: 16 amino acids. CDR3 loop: CASSLERRTASHEQYF. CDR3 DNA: TGCGCCAGCAGCTTGGAGAGGAGGACGGCCTCCCACGAGCAGTACTTC.

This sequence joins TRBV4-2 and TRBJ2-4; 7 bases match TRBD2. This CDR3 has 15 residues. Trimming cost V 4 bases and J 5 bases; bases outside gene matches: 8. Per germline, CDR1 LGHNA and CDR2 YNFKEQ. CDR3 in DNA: TGTGCCAGCAGCCCTCGAAGCGCGGGGGAAAACATTCAGTACTTC. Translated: CASSPRSAGENIQYF.

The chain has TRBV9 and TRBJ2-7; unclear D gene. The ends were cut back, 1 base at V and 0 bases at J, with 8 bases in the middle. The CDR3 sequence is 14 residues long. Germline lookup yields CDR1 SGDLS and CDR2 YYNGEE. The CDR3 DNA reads TGTGCCAGCAGCGTAACCGTCAGCTCCTACGAGCAGTACTTC. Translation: CASSVTVSSYEQYF.

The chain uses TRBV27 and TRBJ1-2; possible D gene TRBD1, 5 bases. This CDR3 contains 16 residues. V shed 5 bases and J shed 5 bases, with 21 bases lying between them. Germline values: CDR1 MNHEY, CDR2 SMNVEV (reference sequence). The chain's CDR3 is CASSPLLPGGWYGYTF. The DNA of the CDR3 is TGTGCCAGCAGTCCGCTCCTACCGGGGGGATGGTATGGCTACACCTTC.

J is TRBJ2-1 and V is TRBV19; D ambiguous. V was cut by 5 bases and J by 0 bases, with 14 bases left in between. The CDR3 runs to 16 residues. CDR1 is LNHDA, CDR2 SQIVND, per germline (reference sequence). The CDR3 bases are TGTGCCAGTAGTCGGTCTCTAAGAAGCTCCTACAATGAGCAGTTCTTC. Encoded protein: CASSRSLRSSYNEQFF.

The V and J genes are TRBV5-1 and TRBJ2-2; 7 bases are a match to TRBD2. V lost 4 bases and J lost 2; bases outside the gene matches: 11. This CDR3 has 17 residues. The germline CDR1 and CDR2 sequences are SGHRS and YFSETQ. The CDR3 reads CASSLREPAKNTGELFF. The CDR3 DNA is TGCGCCAGCAGCCTGCGGGAGCCCGCGAAAAACACCGGGGAGCTGTTTTTT.

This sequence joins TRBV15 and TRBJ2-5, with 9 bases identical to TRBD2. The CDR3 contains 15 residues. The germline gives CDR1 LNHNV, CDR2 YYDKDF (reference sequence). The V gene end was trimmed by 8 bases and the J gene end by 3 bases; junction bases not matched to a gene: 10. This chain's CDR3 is CATGSGRVREETQYF. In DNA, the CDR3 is TGTGCCACCGGTAGCGGGAGAGTACGGGAAGAGACCCAGTACTTC.

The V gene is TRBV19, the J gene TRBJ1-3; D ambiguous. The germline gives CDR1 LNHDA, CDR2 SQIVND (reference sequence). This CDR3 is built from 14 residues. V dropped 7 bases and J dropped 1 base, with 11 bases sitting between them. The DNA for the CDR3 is TGTGCCAGTATGGCTTCGATGTCTGGAAACACCATATATTTT. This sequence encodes CASMASMSGNTIYF. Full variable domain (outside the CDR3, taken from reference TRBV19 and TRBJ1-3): DGGITQSPKYLFRKEGQNVTLSCEQNLNHDAMYWYRQDPGQGLRLIYYSQIVNDFQKGDIAEGYSVSREKKESFPLTVTSAQKNPTAFYLCASMASMSGNTIYFGEGSWLTVV.

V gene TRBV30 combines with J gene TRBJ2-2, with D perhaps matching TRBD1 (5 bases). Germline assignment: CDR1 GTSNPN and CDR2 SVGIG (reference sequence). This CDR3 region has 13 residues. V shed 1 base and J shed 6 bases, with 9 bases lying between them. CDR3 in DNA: TGTGCCTGGAGTGCACAGGTGGCCGGGGAGCTGTTTTTT. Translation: CAWSAQVAGELFF.

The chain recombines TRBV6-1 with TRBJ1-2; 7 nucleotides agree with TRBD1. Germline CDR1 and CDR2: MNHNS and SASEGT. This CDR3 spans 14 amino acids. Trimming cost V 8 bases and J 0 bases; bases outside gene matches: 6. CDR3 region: CASANRGPNYGYTF. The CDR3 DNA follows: TGTGCCAGCGCCAACAGGGGCCCTAACTATGGCTACACCTTC.

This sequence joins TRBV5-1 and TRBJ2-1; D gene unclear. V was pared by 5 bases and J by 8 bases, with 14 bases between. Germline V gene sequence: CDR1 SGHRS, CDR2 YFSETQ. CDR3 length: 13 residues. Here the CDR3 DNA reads TGCGCCAGCAGTTTCTATGAGGTGGATGAGCAGTTCTTC. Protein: CASSFYEVDEQFF.

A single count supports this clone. The chain's CDR3 is CASSLNPGLGYNEQFF. CDR3 bases: TGTGCCAGCAGCTTAAATCCGGGACTAGGCTACAATGAGCAGTTCTTC. This chain joins TRBV7-9 and TRBJ2-1; 8 bases match TRBD2. The CDR3 covers 16 residues. Unmatched junction bases numbered 6, after V lost 2 bases and J lost 3 bases. Per germline, CDR1 SEHNR and CDR2 FQNEAQ (reference sequence).

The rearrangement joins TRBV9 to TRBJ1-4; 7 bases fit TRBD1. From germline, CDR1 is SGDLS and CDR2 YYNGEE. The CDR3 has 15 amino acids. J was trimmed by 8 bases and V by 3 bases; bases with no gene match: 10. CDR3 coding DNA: TGTGCCAGCAGCGCAGGTGACAGGGCTCGCGAAAAACTGTTTTTT. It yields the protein CASSAGDRAREKLFF.

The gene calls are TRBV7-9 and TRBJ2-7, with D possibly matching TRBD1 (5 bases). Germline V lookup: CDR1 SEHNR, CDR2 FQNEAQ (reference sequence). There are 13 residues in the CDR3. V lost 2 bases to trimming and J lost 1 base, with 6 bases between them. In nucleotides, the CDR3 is TGTGCCAGCAGCTTATCAGGGTCCTACGAGCAGTACTTC. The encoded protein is CASSLSGSYEQYF.

This CDR3 reads CASSPNTRGGDEQFF. The CDR3 DNA reads as TGTGCCAGCAGCCCGAATACCCGAGGGGGTGATGAGCAGTTCTTC. V usage is TRBV7-9 and J usage is TRBJ2-1; TRBD1 is a possible D gene (6 bases). Germline CDR1 is SEHNR and CDR2 is FQNEAQ (reference sequence). V lost 5 bases to trimming and J lost 8 bases, with 19 bases between them. CDR3 length equals 15 residues.

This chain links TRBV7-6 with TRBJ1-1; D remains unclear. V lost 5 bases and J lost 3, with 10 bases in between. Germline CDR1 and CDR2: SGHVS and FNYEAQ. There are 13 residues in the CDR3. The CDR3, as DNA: TGTGCCAGCAGCCAGACGGGATACACTGAAGCTTTCTTT. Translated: CASSQTGYTEAFF.

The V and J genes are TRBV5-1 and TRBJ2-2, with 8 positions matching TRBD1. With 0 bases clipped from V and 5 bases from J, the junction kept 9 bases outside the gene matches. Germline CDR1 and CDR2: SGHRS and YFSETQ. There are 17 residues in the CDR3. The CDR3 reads CASSLGPGQGRTGELFF. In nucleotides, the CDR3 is TGCGCCAGCAGCTTGGGCCCTGGACAGGGAAGGACCGGGGAGCTGTTTTTT.

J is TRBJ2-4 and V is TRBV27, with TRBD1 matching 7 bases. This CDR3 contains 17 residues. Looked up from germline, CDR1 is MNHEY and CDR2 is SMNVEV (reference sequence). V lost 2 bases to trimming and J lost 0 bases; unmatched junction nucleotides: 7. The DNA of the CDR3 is TGTGCCAGCAGTTTAGATGGGACAGACCTAGCCAAAAACATTCAGTACTTC. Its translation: CASSLDGTDLAKNIQYF.

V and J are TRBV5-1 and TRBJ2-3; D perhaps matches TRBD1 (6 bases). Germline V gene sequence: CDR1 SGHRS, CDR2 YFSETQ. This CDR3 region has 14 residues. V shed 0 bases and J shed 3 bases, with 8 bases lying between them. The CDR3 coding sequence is TGCGCCAGCAGCTTGGGGGGGCCGACAGATACGCAGTATTTT. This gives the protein CASSLGGPTDTQYF.

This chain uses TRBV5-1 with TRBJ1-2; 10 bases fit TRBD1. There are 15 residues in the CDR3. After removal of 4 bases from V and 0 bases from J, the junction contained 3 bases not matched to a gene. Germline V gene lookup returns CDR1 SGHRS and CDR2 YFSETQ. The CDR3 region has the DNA TGCGCCAGCAGCGGGACAGGGGACCCTAACTATGGCTACACCTTC. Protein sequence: CASSGTGDPNYGYTF.

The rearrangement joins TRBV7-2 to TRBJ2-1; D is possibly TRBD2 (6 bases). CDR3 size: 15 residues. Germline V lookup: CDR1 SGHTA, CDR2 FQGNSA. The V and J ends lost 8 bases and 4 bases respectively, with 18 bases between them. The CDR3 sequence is CASSQGGALYNEQFF. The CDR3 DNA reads TGTGCCAGCTCCCAGGGCGGGGCCCTTTACAATGAGCAGTTCTTC.

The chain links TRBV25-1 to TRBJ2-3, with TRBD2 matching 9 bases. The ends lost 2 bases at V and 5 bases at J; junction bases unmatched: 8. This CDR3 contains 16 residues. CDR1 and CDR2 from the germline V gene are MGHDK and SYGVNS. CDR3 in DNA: TGTGCCAGCAGTGAAGTTGGTAGCGGGAGTTTAGATACGCAGTATTTT. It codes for CASSEVGSGSLDTQYF.

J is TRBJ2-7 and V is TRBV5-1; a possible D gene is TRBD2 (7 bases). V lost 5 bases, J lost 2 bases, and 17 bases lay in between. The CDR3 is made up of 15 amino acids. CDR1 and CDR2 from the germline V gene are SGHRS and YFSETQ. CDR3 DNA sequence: TGCGCCAGCAGGTCTAGGGCGGGGGCTACCTACGAGCAGTACTTC. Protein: CASRSRAGATYEQYF.

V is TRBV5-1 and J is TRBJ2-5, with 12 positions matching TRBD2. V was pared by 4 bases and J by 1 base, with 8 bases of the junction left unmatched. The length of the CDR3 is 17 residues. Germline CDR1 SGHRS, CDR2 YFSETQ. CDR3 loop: CASSLRTSGRTQETQYF. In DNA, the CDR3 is TGCGCCAGCAGCCTTCGCACTAGCGGGAGGACCCAAGAGACCCAGTACTTC.

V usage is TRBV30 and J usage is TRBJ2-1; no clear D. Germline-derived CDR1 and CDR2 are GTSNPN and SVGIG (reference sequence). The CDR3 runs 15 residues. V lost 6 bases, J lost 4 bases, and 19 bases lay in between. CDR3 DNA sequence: TGTGCCTGCCCTATTCTAGTCCAATTTTACAATGAGCAGTTCTTC. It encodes CACPILVQFYNEQFF.